The rows below give T cell receptor beta chains drawn from one sample of a study of T cell responses to AZD1222 COVID-19 vaccine. The protocol was immunoSEQ multiplex PCR, while the TCRdb copy is restricted to in-frame clones and leaves out a portion. The repertoire holds about 110,000 clones, 87% seen once, with about 4.5% in the top ten. Here the sequenced sample was peripheral blood, taken 28 days after the second AZD1222 dose. These receptors came from an adult who received the AZD1222 COVID-19 vaccine. Each CDR3 is given with its conserved first and last residue. A D gene is named only where the DNA matches it firmly. The size of a clone is reported for some rows only, either as once, few or many, or as a class for expanded clones.

d_call	v_call	clone_size	j_call	cdr3_nt	cdr3_aa
TRBD2	TRBV5-8	-	TRBJ2-5	TGTGCCAGCAGCGACGGACTAGCGGGGTTGGAGACCCAGTACTTC	CASSDGLAGLETQYF
TRBD2	TRBV6-5	-	TRBJ2-1	TGTGCCAGCACGACTAGCGGCAACAATGAGCAGTTCTTC	CASTTSGNNEQFF
-	TRBV18	-	TRBJ2-3	TGTGCCAGCTCACGTGGGAACACAGATACGCAGTATTTT	CASSRGNTDTQYF
TRBD1	TRBV28	-	TRBJ1-5	TGTGCCAGCAGTTCAAGAACCGCCGGGACAGGGGTCAATCAGCCCCAGCATTTT	CASSSRTAGTGVNQPQHF
TRBD1	TRBV7-9	-	TRBJ2-1	TGTGCCAGCAGCTTAGGGACAGGGTTGTACAATGAGCAGTTCTTC	CASSLGTGLYNEQFF
-	TRBV9	few	TRBJ1-1	TGTGCCAGCAGCGTAGGAGAGAACACTGAAGCTTTCTTT	CASSVGENTEAFF
-	TRBV28	-	TRBJ2-7	TGTGCCAGCAGTTTAGACAGCGCCTACGAGCAGTACTTC	CASSLDSAYEQYF
-	TRBV7-3	-	TRBJ2-4	TGTGCCAGCAGCCGAGGGGGTGGAAACATTCAGTACTTC	CASSRGGGNIQYF
-	TRBV12-3/TRBV12-4	-	TRBJ2-1	TGTGCCAGCAGGCCCGTTGACGTCAATGAGCAGTTCTTC	CASRPVDVNEQFF
-	TRBV4-1	-	TRBJ2-7	TGCGCCAGCAGCCAAGCCCCGGGACCCCTCTCCTACGAGCAGTACTTC	CASSQAPGPLSYEQYF
-	TRBV13	-	TRBJ2-1	TGTGCCAGCAGCTTGGTAGTAGGGGACGGGGACAATGAGCAGTTCTTC	CASSLVVGDGDNEQFF
-	TRBV29-1	-	TRBJ2-3	TGCAGCGTTTCGGATCATACGCAGTATTTT	CSVSDHTQYF
TRBD2	TRBV13	-	TRBJ2-1	TGTGCCACCCAGAAGGGACTAGTCTTGAATGAGCAGTTCTTC	CATQKGLVLNEQFF
-	TRBV6-2/TRBV6-3	-	TRBJ1-6	TGTGCCAGCAGTTTATGGACTAATTCACCCCTCCACTTT	CASSLWTNSPLHF
TRBD1	TRBV30	-	TRBJ1-2	TGTGCCTGGAGTGCAGGGACAGGGACATCCTATGGCTACACCTTC	CAWSAGTGTSYGYTF
-	TRBV19	-	TRBJ1-1	TGTGCCAGTAAGGCCAGCAACACTGAAGCTTTCTTT	CASKASNTEAFF
-	TRBV7-3	-	TRBJ2-6	TGTGCCAGCAGCCGACCCGAGGGGATGGGGGCCAACGTCCTGACTTTC	CASSRPEGMGANVLTF
-	TRBV28	-	TRBJ1-2	TGTGCCAGCAGTTTGCAGGGATATGGCTACACCTTC	CASSLQGYGYTF
TRBD2	TRBV9	once	TRBJ2-1	TGTGCCAGCAGTTCTCACCCGGGGACTAGCGGGAAAAATGAGCAGTTCTTC	CASSSHPGTSGKNEQFF
-	TRBV12-3/TRBV12-4	-	TRBJ1-1	TGTGCCAGCAGTTTAGGGCAGAACACTGAAGCTTTCTTT	CASSLGQNTEAFF
TRBD2	TRBV7-3	few	TRBJ2-1	TGTGCCAGCAGCTCGGGGGGTTACAATGAGCAGTTCTTC	CASSSGGYNEQFF
-	TRBV7-6	-	TRBJ1-6	TGTGCCAGCAGCGCGACAGCGGCCCTCCACTTT	CASSATAALHF
-	TRBV28	-	TRBJ2-5	TGTGCCAGCAGCCTTCAAGGAGAGACCCAGTACTTC	CASSLQGETQYF
TRBD1	TRBV7-2	-	TRBJ2-1	TGTGCCAGCAGCCCAGGGGGCAGGGGCAATGAGCAGTTCTTC	CASSPGGRGNEQFF
TRBD2	TRBV2	-	TRBJ2-7	TGTGCCAGTAAAACGGGAGGCAACTCCTACGAGCAGTACTTC	CASKTGGNSYEQYF
-	TRBV24-1	-	TRBJ2-5	TGTGCCACCAGTGATTTAATCACCCAGTACTTC	CATSDLITQYF
-	TRBV4-3	-	TRBJ2-1	TGCGCCAGCAGCCAAGAGGCCAGGGCCACTAGGAATGAGCAGTTCTTC	CASSQEARATRNEQFF
-	TRBV6-5	-	TRBJ1-2	TGTGCCAGCAGTTACGGGGGGTATGGCTACACCTTC	CASSYGGYGYTF
TRBD2	TRBV30	-	TRBJ2-1	TGTGCCTGGAGTGTACGGGGGGGCAACTATGAGCAGTTCTTC	CAWSVRGGNYEQFF
TRBD1	TRBV11-1	-	TRBJ2-5	TGTGCCAGCAGCTTGAGGGGGCAGGAGACCCAGTACTTC	CASSLRGQETQYF
-	TRBV25-1	-	TRBJ2-7	TGTGCCAGCAGTTTTGACGGGGACCCCCGTTTGAAATACGAGCAGTACTTC	CASSFDGDPRLKYEQYF
TRBD1	TRBV3-1/TRBV3-2	few	TRBJ2-7	TGTGCCAGCAGCCAAGAGACAGGGGGCTCCTACGAGCAGTACTTC	CASSQETGGSYEQYF
-	TRBV11-2	-	TRBJ1-1	TGTGCCAGCAGATCTACCCGGGCCACTGAAGCTTTCTTT	CASRSTRATEAFF
-	TRBV28	-	TRBJ2-5	TGTGCCAGCAGTCGGCCGTTCGACCAAGAGACCCAGTACTTC	CASSRPFDQETQYF
TRBD2	TRBV5-4	-	TRBJ2-4	TGTGCCAGCAGCTTGGAAGCGGGGGGCGTAAACATTCAGTACTTC	CASSLEAGGVNIQYF
TRBD1	TRBV2	few	TRBJ1-5	TGTGCCAGCAAAGACAGGGGTACTCTTAGCAATCAGCCCCAGCATTTT	CASKDRGTLSNQPQHF
-	TRBV12-3/TRBV12-4	-	TRBJ2-7	TGTGCCAGCTGGGCGGGCAGGTTCCACGAGCAGTACTTC	CASWAGRFHEQYF
-	TRBV5-8	-	TRBJ1-5	TGTGCCAGCAGCTTGGGGCGGAGCAATCAGCCCCAGCATTTT	CASSLGRSNQPQHF
TRBD2	TRBV11-2	-	TRBJ2-1	TGTGCCAGCAGCTTAGGACTAGCGGAAATAAATGAGCAGTTCTTC	CASSLGLAEINEQFF
-	TRBV18	-	TRBJ1-5	TGTGCCAGCTCACCAAAATGGTTGACAGGCGTCGACGTGGCCCAGCATTTT	CASSPKWLTGVDVAQHF
TRBD2	TRBV6-2/TRBV6-3	-	TRBJ2-1	TGTGCCAGCAGTTACTCTAGGATACCTAGCGGGGACTTTTACAATGAGCAGTTCTTC	CASSYSRIPSGDFYNEQFF
TRBD2	TRBV5-1	-	TRBJ2-3	TGCGCCAGCAGCAGGGGGACTAGCGGTTACACAGATACGCAGTATTTT	CASSRGTSGYTDTQYF
-	TRBV5-1	-	TRBJ1-1	TGCGCCAGCAGCGCGGACACTTCGAACACTGAAGCTTTCTTT	CASSADTSNTEAFF
-	TRBV3-1/TRBV3-2	-	TRBJ1-2	TGTGCCAGCAGCCAGAACACCGGGACCCAGACCTTC	CASSQNTGTQTF
TRBD2	TRBV18	-	TRBJ2-7	TGTGCCAGCTCACCCCGATCAGGACTAGGTATCTACGAGCAGTACTTC	CASSPRSGLGIYEQYF
TRBD1	TRBV30	-	TRBJ2-2	TGTGCCTGGAGTGACAGGGGACAGTCTGACACCGGGGAGCTGTTTTTT	CAWSDRGQSDTGELFF
TRBD2	TRBV6-4	-	TRBJ2-1	TGTGCCAGCAGTGACTCGGGGGGGGGCTACAATGAGCAGTTCTTC	CASSDSGGGYNEQFF
TRBD1	TRBV6-5	-	TRBJ1-1	TGTGCCAGCATGAGGAACAGGGGCGAAGCTTTCTTT	CASMRNRGEAFF
-	TRBV9	-	TRBJ1-2	TGTGCCAGCAGCGTCGGGGAGGGCTATGGCTACACCTTC	CASSVGEGYGYTF
-	TRBV4-2	-	TRBJ2-3	TGTGCCAGCAGCCAAGCCCCGTCAGATACGCAGTATTTT	CASSQAPSDTQYF
-	TRBV2	-	TRBJ2-1	TGTGCCAGCGGGGTGGGGGCTAGCAAATTCAATGAGCAGTTCTTC	CASGVGASKFNEQFF
-	TRBV2	-	TRBJ1-6	TGTGCCAGCATATACCCTGGAGGGATAAGTAATTCACCCCTCCACTTT	CASIYPGGISNSPLHF
-	TRBV2	-	TRBJ2-6	TGTGCCAGCAGTGGGGGGGGCGACCTCTCTGGGGCCAACGTCCTGACTTTC	CASSGGGDLSGANVLTF
-	TRBV11-2	-	TRBJ1-2	TGTGCCAGCAGCTCCCTGGCTAACTATGGCTACACCTTC	CASSSLANYGYTF
-	TRBV29-1	-	TRBJ1-4	TGCAGCGTTAGCGGGGGTGAAAAACTGTTTTTT	CSVSGGEKLFF
TRBD2	TRBV2	-	TRBJ2-2	TGTGCCAGCTCGCTACGGGGGGATTCCGGGGAGCTGTTTTTT	CASSLRGDSGELFF
TRBD1	TRBV7-2	-	TRBJ1-4	TGTGCCAGCAGCCCCGGACAGGGACGTGAAAAACTGTTTTTT	CASSPGQGREKLFF